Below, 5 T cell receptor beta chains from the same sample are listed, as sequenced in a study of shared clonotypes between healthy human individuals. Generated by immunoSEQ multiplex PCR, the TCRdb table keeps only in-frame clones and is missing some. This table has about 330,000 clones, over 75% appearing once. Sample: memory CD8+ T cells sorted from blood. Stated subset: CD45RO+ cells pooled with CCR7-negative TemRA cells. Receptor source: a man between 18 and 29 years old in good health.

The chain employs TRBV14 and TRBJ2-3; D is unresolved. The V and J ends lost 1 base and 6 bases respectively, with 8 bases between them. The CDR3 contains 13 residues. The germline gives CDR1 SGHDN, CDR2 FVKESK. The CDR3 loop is CASSQVTEDTQYF. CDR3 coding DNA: TGTGCCAGCAGCCAAGTTACTGAGGATACGCAGTATTTT.

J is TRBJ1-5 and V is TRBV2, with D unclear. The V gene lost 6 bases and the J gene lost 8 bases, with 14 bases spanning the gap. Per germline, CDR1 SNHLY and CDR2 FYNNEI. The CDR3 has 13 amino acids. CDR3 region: CASRGGEEKPQHF. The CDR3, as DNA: TGTGCCAGCAGGGGCGGTGAGGAGAAGCCCCAGCATTTT.

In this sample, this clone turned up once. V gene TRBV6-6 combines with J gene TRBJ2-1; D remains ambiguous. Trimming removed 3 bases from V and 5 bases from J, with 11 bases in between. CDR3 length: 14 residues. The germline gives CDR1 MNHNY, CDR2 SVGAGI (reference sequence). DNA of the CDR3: TGTGCCAGCAGTTATTTTGAGACGAACAATGAGCAGTTCTTC. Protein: CASSYFETNNEQFF.

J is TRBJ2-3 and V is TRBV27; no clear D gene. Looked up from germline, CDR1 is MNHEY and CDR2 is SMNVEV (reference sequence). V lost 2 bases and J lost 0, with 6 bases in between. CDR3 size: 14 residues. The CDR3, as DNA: TGTGCCAGCAGTTTAGATTACAGCACAGATACGCAGTATTTT. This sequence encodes CASSLDYSTDTQYF.

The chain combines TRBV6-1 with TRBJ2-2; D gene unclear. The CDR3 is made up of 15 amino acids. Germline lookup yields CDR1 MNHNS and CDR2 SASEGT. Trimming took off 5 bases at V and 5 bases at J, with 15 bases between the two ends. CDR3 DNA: TGTGCCAGCAGTCCTCAGGTTCTGGAAACCGGGGAGCTGTTTTTT. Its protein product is CASSPQVLETGELFF.